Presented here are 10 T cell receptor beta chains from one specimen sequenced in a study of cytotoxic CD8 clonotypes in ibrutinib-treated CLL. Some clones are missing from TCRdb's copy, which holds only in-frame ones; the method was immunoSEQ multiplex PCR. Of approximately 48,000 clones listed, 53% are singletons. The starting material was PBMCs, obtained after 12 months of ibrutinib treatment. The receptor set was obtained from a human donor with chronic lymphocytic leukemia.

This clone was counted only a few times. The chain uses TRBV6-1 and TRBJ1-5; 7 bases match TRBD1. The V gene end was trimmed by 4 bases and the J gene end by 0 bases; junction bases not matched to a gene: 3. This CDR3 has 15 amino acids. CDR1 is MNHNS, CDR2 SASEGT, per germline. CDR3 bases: TGTGCCAGCAGTGTGGACAGGTTTAGCAATCAGCCCCAGCATTTT. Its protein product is CASSVDRFSNQPQHF.

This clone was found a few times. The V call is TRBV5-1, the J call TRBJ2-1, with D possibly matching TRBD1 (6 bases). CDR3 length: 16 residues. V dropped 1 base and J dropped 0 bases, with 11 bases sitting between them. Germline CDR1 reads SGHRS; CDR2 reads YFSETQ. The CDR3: CASSLFSDSSYNEQFF. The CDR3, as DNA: TGCGCCAGCAGCTTGTTCTCGGACAGCTCCTACAATGAGCAGTTCTTC.

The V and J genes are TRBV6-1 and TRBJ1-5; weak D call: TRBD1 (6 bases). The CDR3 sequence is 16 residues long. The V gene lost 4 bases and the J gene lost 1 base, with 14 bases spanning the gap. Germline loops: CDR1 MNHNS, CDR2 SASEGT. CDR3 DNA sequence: TGTGCCAGCAGTGGAACCGGGGGCTGGAGCAATCAGCCCCAGCATTTT. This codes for CASSGTGGWSNQPQHF.

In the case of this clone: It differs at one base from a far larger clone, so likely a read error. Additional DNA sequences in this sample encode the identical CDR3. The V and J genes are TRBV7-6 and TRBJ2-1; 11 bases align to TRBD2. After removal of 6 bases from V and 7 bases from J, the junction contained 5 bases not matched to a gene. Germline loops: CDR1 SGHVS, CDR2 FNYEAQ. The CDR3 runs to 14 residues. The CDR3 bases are TGTGCCAGCAGTCCGGGACTAGCGGAGAATGAGCAGTTCTTC. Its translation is CASSPGLAENEQFF.

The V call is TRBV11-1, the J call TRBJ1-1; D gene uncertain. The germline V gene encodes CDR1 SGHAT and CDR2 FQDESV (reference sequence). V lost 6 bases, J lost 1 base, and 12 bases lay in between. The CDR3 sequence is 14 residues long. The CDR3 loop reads CASSGGLSNTEAFF. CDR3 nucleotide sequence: TGTGCCAGCAGTGGCGGGCTTTCGAACACTGAAGCTTTCTTT.

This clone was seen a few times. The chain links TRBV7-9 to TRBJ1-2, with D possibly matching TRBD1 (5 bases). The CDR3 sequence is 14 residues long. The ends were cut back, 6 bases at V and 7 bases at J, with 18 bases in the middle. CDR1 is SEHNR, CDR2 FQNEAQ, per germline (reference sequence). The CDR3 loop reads CASSLTGEAGGYTF. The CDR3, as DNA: TGTGCCAGCAGTCTAACAGGAGAGGCGGGTGGCTACACCTTC.

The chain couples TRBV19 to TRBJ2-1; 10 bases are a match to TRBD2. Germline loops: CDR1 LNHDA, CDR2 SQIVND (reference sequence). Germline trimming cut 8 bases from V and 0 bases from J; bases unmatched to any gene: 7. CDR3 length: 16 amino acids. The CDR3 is CASQREGLGSYNEQFF. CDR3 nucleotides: TGTGCCAGTCAGCGGGAGGGCCTAGGCTCCTACAATGAGCAGTTCTTC.

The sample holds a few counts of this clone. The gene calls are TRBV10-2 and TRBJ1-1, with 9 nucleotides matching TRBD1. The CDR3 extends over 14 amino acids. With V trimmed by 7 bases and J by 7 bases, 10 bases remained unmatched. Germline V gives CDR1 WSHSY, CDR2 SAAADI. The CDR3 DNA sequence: TGCGCCAGCACCCTTACAGGGGGCGTGGGTGAAGCTTTCTTT. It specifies CASTLTGGVGEAFF.

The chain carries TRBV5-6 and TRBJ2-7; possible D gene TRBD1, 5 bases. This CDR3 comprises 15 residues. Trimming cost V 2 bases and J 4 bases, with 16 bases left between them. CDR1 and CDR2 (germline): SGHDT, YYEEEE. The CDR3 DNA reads TGTGCCAGCAGCTTTCAAAGTGTGGGGCCATACGAGCAGTACTTC. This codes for CASSFQSVGPYEQYF.

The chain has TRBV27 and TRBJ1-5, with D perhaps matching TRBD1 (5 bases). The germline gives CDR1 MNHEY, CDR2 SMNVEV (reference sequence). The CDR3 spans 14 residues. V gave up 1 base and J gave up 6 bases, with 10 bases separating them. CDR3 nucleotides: TGTGCCAGCAGTTTATTAGGGGCAGGTCAGCCCCAGCATTTT. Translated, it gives CASSLLGAGQPQHF.